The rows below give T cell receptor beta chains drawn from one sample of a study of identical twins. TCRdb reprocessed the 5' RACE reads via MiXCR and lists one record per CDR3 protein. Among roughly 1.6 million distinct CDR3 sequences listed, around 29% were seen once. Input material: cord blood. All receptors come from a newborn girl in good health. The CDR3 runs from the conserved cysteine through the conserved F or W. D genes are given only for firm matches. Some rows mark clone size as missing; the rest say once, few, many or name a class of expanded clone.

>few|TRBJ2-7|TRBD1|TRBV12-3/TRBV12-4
TGTGCCAGCAGTCTGGGAATGAGACAGGGCGCCTACGAGCAGTACTTC
CASSLGMRQGAYEQYF
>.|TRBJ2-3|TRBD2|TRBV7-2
TGTGCCAGCAGCTTTAGCGGGGGTTTTGGAGATACGCAGTATTTT
CASSFSGGFGDTQYF
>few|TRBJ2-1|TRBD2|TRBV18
TGTGCCAGCTCACCTCTGGGACTAGCGGGTTTCAATGAGCAGTTCTTC
CASSPLGLAGFNEQFF
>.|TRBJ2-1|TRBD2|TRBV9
TGTGCCAGCAGCGTAGAAGTTCTAGCGGGAGGGAAATATGAGCAGTTCTTC
CASSVEVLAGGKYEQFF
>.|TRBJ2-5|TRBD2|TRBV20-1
TGCAGTGCCGTATTAGCGGGTGAACCTCAAGAGACCCAGTACTTC
CSAVLAGEPQETQYF
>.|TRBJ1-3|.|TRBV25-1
TGTGCCAGCAGTGAATGGGGGGCTGGAAACACCATATATTTT
CASSEWGAGNTIYF
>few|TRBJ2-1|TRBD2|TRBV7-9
TGTGCCAGCAGCCCTCCACCGACTAGCGGAGACTACAATGAGCAGTTCTTC
CASSPPPTSGDYNEQFF
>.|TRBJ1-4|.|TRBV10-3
TGTGCCATCAGTGATGGTAGTAGGAGGGGGACTAATGAAAAACTGTTTTTT
CAISDGSRRGTNEKLFF
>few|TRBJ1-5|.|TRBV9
TGTGCCAGCAGCCTCCTCCGAGGGGTCAGCAATCAGCCCCAGCATTTT
CASSLLRGVSNQPQHF
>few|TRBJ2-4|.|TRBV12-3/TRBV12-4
TGTGCCAGCAGTTTTGGTGGGTCTGCGGGACTAGCCAAAAACATTCAGTACTTC
CASSFGGSAGLAKNIQYF
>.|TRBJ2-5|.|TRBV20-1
TGCAGTGCTGACATTTTGGAGACCCAGTACTTC
CSADILETQYF
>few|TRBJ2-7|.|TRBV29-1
TGCAGCGTTGAAGATGGGGAAAGTGGCAGCTCCTACGAGCAGTACTTC
CSVEDGESGSSYEQYF
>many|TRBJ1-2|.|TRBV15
TGTGCCACCAGCAGAGAGGTCTTCTATGGCTACACCTTC
CATSREVFYGYTF
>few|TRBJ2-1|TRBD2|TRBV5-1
TGCGCCAGCAGCACTCTTTCTCTGGCGGGAGGATCCTACAATGAGCAGTTCTTC
CASSTLSLAGGSYNEQFF
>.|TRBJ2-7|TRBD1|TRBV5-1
TGCGTCAGCAGCTCGGGACAGGGCCTCTCCTACGAGCAGTACTTC
CVSSSGQGLSYEQYF
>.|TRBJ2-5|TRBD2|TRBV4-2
TGTGCCAGCAGCCAAAGTTCGGGAGCGGGAGTAGGGAAAGAGACCCAGTACTTC
CASSQSSGAGVGKETQYF
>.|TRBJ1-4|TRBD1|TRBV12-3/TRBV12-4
TGTGCCAGCAGCCGATTTGGGACTGCCGGGACAGGGGGTGAAAAACTGTTTTTT
CASSRFGTAGTGGEKLFF
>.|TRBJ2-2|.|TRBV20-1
TGCAGTGCTTTCCTGACGTCGAACACCGGGGAGCTGTTTTTT
CSAFLTSNTGELFF
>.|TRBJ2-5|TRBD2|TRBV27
TGTGCCAGCAGTCTGACTAGCCGGTCAGTAGGAAATGAGCAGTACTTC
CASSLTSRSVGNEQYF
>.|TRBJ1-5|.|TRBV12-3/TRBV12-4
TGTGCCAGCAGTTTGGAGGGACTATCGCCCCAGCATTTT
CASSLEGLSPQHF
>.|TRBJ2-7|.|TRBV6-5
TGTGCCAGCAGCATTTCGGCGGGTCCCTCCTACGAGCAGTACTTC
CASSISAGPSYEQYF
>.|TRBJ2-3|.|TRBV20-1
TGCAGTGCCCACCAGCGAGTTGGGGGCACAGATACGCAGTATTTT
CSAHQRVGGTDTQYF
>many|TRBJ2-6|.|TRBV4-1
TGCGCCAGCAGCCAACTCGCCCTTTCTGGGGCCAACGTCCTGACTTTC
CASSQLALSGANVLTF
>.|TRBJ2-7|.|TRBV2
TGTGCCAGCAGGAATCCGGCCCGACTTCGATGGGAGCAGTACTTC
CASRNPARLRWEQYF
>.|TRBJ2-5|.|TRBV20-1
TGCAGTGCTAGAGGTCCCTACTACGATGAGCAGTACTTC
CSARGPYYDEQYF
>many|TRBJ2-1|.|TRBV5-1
TGTGCCAGCAGCTTAGTTGGCTACAATGAGCAGTTCTTC
CASSLVGYNEQFF
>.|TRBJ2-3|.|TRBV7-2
TGTGCCAGCAGCCCGTTCTCCCATACGCAGTATTTT
CASSPFSHTQYF
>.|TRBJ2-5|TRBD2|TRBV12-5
TGTGCTAGTGGTGACGCGGGTGGCGGGAGGCAGTCCTACAATGAGCAGTACTTC
CASGDAGGGRQSYNEQYF
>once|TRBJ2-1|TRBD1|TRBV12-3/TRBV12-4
TGTGCCAGCAGTGCCGACCTGGACAGGCAGCGAAATGAGCAGTTCTTC
CASSADLDRQRNEQFF
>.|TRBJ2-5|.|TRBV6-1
TGTGCCACCATCTTCCCCGCGGGGCGAAGACAAGAGACCCAGTACTTC
CATIFPAGRRQETQYF
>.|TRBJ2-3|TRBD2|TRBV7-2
TGTGCCAGCAGCTTAACGTCGCCTAGCGGGAGGCATCGTTCAGATACGCAGTATTTT
CASSLTSPSGRHRSDTQYF
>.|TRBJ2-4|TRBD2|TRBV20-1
TGCGGTGCTAGTAATCGGGGGGGGCGAAGGGACAATGAGCAGTACTTC
CGASNRGGRRDNEQYF